This entry lists 2 T cell receptor beta chains sequenced from one sample in a study of CD8 T cells in ankylosing spondylitis. TCRdb reprocessed the 5' RACE reads via MiXCR and lists one record per CDR3 protein. The sample carries about 350,000 distinct CDR3 sequences, 20% recorded once. The material sequenced was blood, either unsorted or a sorted T cell fraction (not recorded which). All receptors come from a male donor with ankylosing spondylitis or in good health (not recorded which).

The rearrangement joins TRBV20-1 to TRBJ2-7; D unclear. The CDR3 is made up of 12 amino acids. Trimming stripped 3 bases from V and 3 bases from J, with 9 bases between. Germline V lookup: CDR1 DFQATT, CDR2 SNEGSKA (reference sequence). CDR3 region: CSARGLNYEQYF. In DNA, the CDR3 is TGCAGTGCTAGGGGCCTAAACTACGAGCAGTACTTC.

The chain has TRBV20-1 and TRBJ2-5; D is tentatively TRBD1 or TRBD2 (5 bases each). V was trimmed by 3 bases and J by 5 bases, leaving 19 bases between them. The CDR3 covers 15 residues. Germline CDR1 reads DFQATT; CDR2 reads SNEGSKA (reference sequence). In nucleotides, the CDR3 is TGCAGTGCTAGCCTATTGGGACGGGATGAGGAGACCCAGTACTTC. Protein: CSASLLGRDEETQYF.